This is a list of T cell receptor beta chains from one sample in a study of cytomegalovirus exposure and HLA in healthy donors. Libraries were prepared by immunoSEQ multiplex PCR; TCRdb keeps only in-frame clonotypes and omits some of them. The sample's table shows about 200,000 clones. The material sequenced was PBMCs. The receptors here all came from a girl aged 2 to 10 in good health and CMV-seropositive. CDR3s include the opening cysteine and the closing phenylalanine or tryptophan. D genes are given only for firm matches.

TRBJ2-3	14	TRBD1	TRBV27	CASSLGQGSDTQYF	TGTGCCAGCAGTTTAGGACAGGGATCAGATACGCAGTATTTT
TRBJ2-6	18	NA	TRBV5-4	CASSLGGDPNSGANVLTF	TGTGCCAGCAGCTTAGGGGGGGACCCCAACTCTGGGGCCAACGTCCTGACTTTC
TRBJ2-6	17	TRBD1	TRBV18	CASSVTGGAYGANVLTF	TGTGCCAGCTCGGTCACAGGGGGCGCTTATGGGGCCAACGTCCTGACTTTC
TRBJ1-6	14	NA	TRBV25-1	CASSDPMQSAPLHF	TGTGCCAGCAGTGACCCCATGCAAAGCGCACCCCTCCACTTT
TRBJ2-2	17	TRBD2	TRBV6-4	CASSPQIAGPNTGELLF	TGTGCCAGCAGTCCCCAGATAGCGGGCCCGAACACCGGGGAGCTGCTTTTT
TRBJ2-2	15	NA	TRBV15	CATSPQRTGTGELFF	TGTGCCACCAGCCCGCAAAGGACGGGGACCGGGGAGCTGTTTTTT
TRBJ2-5	15	TRBD2	TRBV7-3	CASSRLAAAQETQYF	TGTGCCAGCAGCCGACTAGCGGCAGCGCAAGAGACCCAGTACTTC
TRBJ2-7	16	NA	TRBV7-9	CASSVSLAPQSHEQYF	TGTGCCAGCAGCGTATCTCTAGCGCCACAATCCCACGAGCAGTACTTC
TRBJ2-7	16	TRBD2	TRBV27	CASSFRAGRSSYEQYF	TGTGCCAGCAGTTTTCGAGCGGGGAGGAGCTCCTACGAGCAGTACTTC
TRBJ1-1	13	NA	TRBV28	CASIEPGVTEAFF	TGTGCCAGCATAGAGCCAGGGGTGACTGAAGCTTTCTTT
TRBJ1-2	14	TRBD1	TRBV28	CASSSGQGSHGYTF	TGTGCCAGCAGTTCCGGACAGGGGAGCCATGGCTACACCTTC
TRBJ2-7	16	NA	TRBV15	CATSRERAGTSYEQYF	TGTGCCACCAGCAGAGAACGGGCGGGAACGTCCTACGAGCAGTACTTC
TRBJ2-1	16	TRBD2	TRBV27	CASSWGTSGSGNEQFF	TGTGCCAGCAGTTGGGGGACTAGCGGGAGTGGGAATGAGCAGTTCTTC
TRBJ2-7	14	NA	TRBV11-2	CASSLVYGSYEQYF	TGTGCCAGCAGCTTAGTATACGGGAGTTACGAGCAGTACTTC
TRBJ2-7	12	TRBD1	TRBV6-5	CASRQTGGEQYF	TGTGCCAGCAGACAAACAGGGGGGGAGCAGTACTTC
TRBJ2-1	12	TRBD2	TRBV14	CASNQRGGEQFF	TGTGCCAGCAATCAACGGGGGGGTGAGCAGTTCTTC
TRBJ2-7	15	TRBD1	TRBV5-1	CASSLGDRAAYEQYF	TGCGCCAGCAGCTTGGGGGACAGGGCCGCTTACGAGCAGTACTTC
TRBJ1-6	14	NA	TRBV30	CAWSVQQGNSPLHF	TGTGCCTGGAGTGTACAGCAGGGAAATTCACCCCTCCACTTT
TRBJ1-5	16	TRBD1	TRBV28	CASSLGTGGARQPQHF	TGTGCCAGCAGTTTAGGGACAGGGGGCGCGCGGCAGCCCCAGCATTTT
TRBJ2-3	15	NA	TRBV5-8	CASSLGARGTDTQYF	TGTGCCAGCAGCTTGGGGGCTCGAGGCACAGATACGCAGTATTTT
TRBJ1-1	11	NA	TRBV19	CASSRVTEAFF	TGTGCCAGCTCCAGGGTCACTGAAGCTTTCTTT
TRBJ1-4	12	NA	TRBV7-2	CASSLRGSKLFF	TGTGCCAGCAGCTTGAGGGGGTCAAAACTGTTTTTT
TRBJ2-3	16	TRBD2	TRBV2	CASPPPGLAGVDTQYF	TGTGCCAGTCCTCCCCCCGGACTAGCGGGAGTAGATACGCAGTATTTT
TRBJ1-5	13	NA	TRBV30	CAWSQDSNQPQHF	TGTGCCTGGAGTCAGGATAGCAATCAGCCCCAGCATTTT
TRBJ2-2	18	TRBD1	TRBV28	CASSRDSGKNRNTGELFF	TGTGCCAGCAGCCGGGACAGCGGAAAAAACCGGAACACCGGGGAGCTGTTTTTT
TRBJ2-1	13	NA	TRBV10-3	CAISEDLGDEQFF	TGTGCCATCAGTGAGGACCTGGGAGACGAGCAGTTCTTC
TRBJ2-2	15	TRBD2	TRBV19	CASSNVGGMTGELFF	TGTGCCAGTAGTAACGTGGGGGGGATGACCGGGGAGCTGTTTTTT
TRBJ2-1	17	TRBD1	TRBV5-6	CASSFRDSHYSYNEQFF	TGTGCCAGCAGCTTCCGGGACAGCCACTACTCCTACAATGAGCAGTTCTTC
TRBJ2-7	12	NA	TRBV10-1	CAIRSGGYEQYF	TGCGCCATTAGATCCGGGGGTTACGAGCAGTACTTC
TRBJ2-7	14	TRBD2	TRBV11-2	CASSLAGGPYEQYF	TGTGCCAGCAGCTTAGCGGGAGGTCCCTACGAGCAGTACTTC
TRBJ2-1	11	TRBD2	TRBV28	CASSRGLVGFF	TGTGCCAGCAGTCGCGGACTAGTTGGGTTCTTC
TRBJ2-7	12	NA	TRBV27	CASSPRVYEQYF	TGTGCCAGCAGCCCCAGGGTCTACGAGCAGTACTTC
TRBJ2-7	14	TRBD1	TRBV5-1	CASSPGQGNYEQYF	TGCGCCAGCAGCCCGGGACAGGGCAACTACGAGCAGTACTTC
TRBJ2-5	14	TRBD2	TRBV9	CASSSSDGRETQYF	TGTGCCAGCAGCTCAAGCGACGGGAGGGAGACCCAGTACTTC
TRBJ2-5	14	TRBD2	TRBV5-1	CASSTGGAQETQYF	TGCGCCAGCAGCACCGGGGGGGCCCAAGAGACCCAGTACTTC
TRBJ2-3	15	NA	TRBV5-5	CASSSLLASTDTQYF	TGTGCCAGCAGCTCTCTATTAGCTAGCACAGATACACAGTATTTT
TRBJ1-1	12	NA	TRBV25-1	CASSVGNTEAFF	TGTGCCAGCAGTGTCGGGAACACTGAAGCTTTCTTT
TRBJ2-7	19	TRBD2	TRBV5-1	CASSLATGAGLARDYEQYF	TGCGCCAGCAGCTTGGCTACGGGAGCGGGACTAGCGCGGGACTACGAGCAGTACTTC
TRBJ2-1	14	TRBD2	TRBV29-1	CSVEGTSSYNEQFF	TGCAGCGTTGAAGGGACTAGCTCCTACAATGAGCAGTTCTTC
TRBJ2-7	16	TRBD1	TRBV5-1	CASSRTTGGNRYEQYF	TGCGCCAGCAGCCGGACCACAGGGGGTAATAGGTACGAGCAGTACTTC
TRBJ2-7	14	TRBD1	TRBV27	CASSPGQVYYEQYF	TGTGCCAGCAGTCCGGGACAGGTATACTACGAGCAGTACTTC
TRBJ2-6	15	TRBD1	TRBV5-1	CASSQGDAGANVLTF	TGCGCCAGCAGCCAGGGGGATGCTGGGGCCAACGTCCTGACTTTC
TRBJ2-5	15	NA	TRBV6-5	CASSYSAQAAETQYF	TGTGCCAGCAGTTACTCTGCGCAGGCCGCAGAGACCCAGTACTTC
TRBJ2-2	14	TRBD1	TRBV29-1	CSVNRGGGTGELFF	TGCAGCGTCAACAGGGGTGGGGGCACCGGGGAGCTGTTTTTT
TRBJ2-7	15	TRBD2	TRBV2	CASRRGLAGGYEQYF	TGTGCCAGCAGGAGAGGACTAGCGGGAGGGTATGAGCAGTACTTC
TRBJ1-1	13	NA	TRBV11-2	CASSGQLNTEAFF	TGTGCCAGCAGCGGACAGTTGAACACTGAAGCTTTCTTT
TRBJ2-7	12	NA	TRBV27	CASSRGSYEQYF	TGTGCCAGCAGCAGGGGCTCCTACGAGCAGTACTTC
TRBJ1-2	13	NA	TRBV28	CASVDPGGYGYTF	TGTGCCAGCGTCGACCCGGGTGGCTATGGCTACACCTTC
TRBJ2-3	15	TRBD1	TRBV28	CASSRDSDFTDTQYF	TGTGCCAGCAGCCGGGACAGCGATTTCACAGATACGCAGTATTTT
TRBJ1-1	11	NA	TRBV2	CASSDSLEAFF	TGTGCCAGCAGTGACTCCCTTGAAGCTTTCTTT
TRBJ2-1	15	NA	TRBV2	CASRPLSGEGNEQFF	TGTGCCAGCAGGCCTCTATCGGGAGAGGGGAATGAGCAGTTCTTC
TRBJ2-4	14	NA	TRBV28	CASSLPRDKNIQYF	TGTGCCAGCAGTTTACCTCGGGACAAAAACATTCAGTACTTC
TRBJ2-1	17	TRBD2	TRBV5-8	CASSLEGTSGIYNEQFF	TGTGCCAGCAGCTTGGAGGGGACTAGCGGGATTTACAATGAGCAGTTCTTC
TRBJ2-7	13	NA	TRBV18	CASSAGLLYEQYF	TGTGCCAGTTCCGCGGGACTTCTCTACGAGCAGTACTTC